The 12 T cell receptor beta chains presented below share a single source sample, sequenced in a study of blood T cell repertoires in COVID-19. Clones were read by immunoSEQ multiplex PCR, and TCRdb kept only the in-frame ones, dropping some. The sample shows approximately 280,000 clones, under 90% of them seen only once. Sequenced input: PBMCs or T cells enriched from blood (not recorded which). These receptors were collected from a woman in her fifties or sixties who had recovered from COVID-19.

This sequence joins TRBV5-8 and TRBJ2-2; D not resolved. The CDR3 contains 14 residues. V was trimmed by 0 bases and J by 6 bases, leaving 9 bases between them. CDR1 is SGHTS and CDR2 is YDEGEE in the germline V gene. The CDR3: CASSLGIGSGELFF. The CDR3 DNA reads as TGTGCCAGCAGCTTGGGCATCGGGTCCGGGGAGCTGTTTTTT.

The chain carries TRBV20-1 and TRBJ2-5; D unresolved. The CDR3 covers 10 residues. The germline V gene has CDR1 DFQATT and CDR2 SNEGSKA (reference sequence). V was shortened by 6 bases and J by 1 base, with 3 bases between the two germline ends. CDR3 region: CSASQETQYF. CDR3 bases: TGCAGTGCCAGCCAAGAGACCCAGTACTTC.

The rearrangement joins TRBV4-1 to TRBJ2-5; 7 nucleotides match TRBD2. Germline CDR1 MGHRA, CDR2 YSYEKL. V lost 7 bases to trimming and J lost 5 bases; unmatched junction nucleotides: 1. The CDR3 extends over 11 amino acids. The CDR3 loop is CASNSGETQYF. As DNA, the CDR3 is TGCGCCAGCAATAGCGGGGAGACCCAGTACTTC.

This clone was recorded only once. The chain links TRBV27 to TRBJ2-7; weak D call: TRBD2 (5 bases). Trimming removed 5 bases from V and 4 bases from J, with 9 bases in between. Germline CDR1 reads MNHEY; CDR2 reads SMNVEV (reference sequence). The CDR3 has 12 residues. CDR3 residues: CASSGSRYEQYF. The CDR3 DNA follows: TGTGCCAGCAGTGGGAGCAGGTACGAGCAGTACTTC.

This rearrangement joins TRBV5-1 to TRBJ1-1, with 7 bases matching TRBD1. Germline CDR1 and CDR2: SGHRS and YFSETQ. J lost 3 bases, V lost 5 bases, and 13 bases had no gene match. This CDR3 has 16 residues. The CDR3 DNA sequence: TGCGCCAGCAGTCGGGACACGACAGGGACTCACACTGAAGCTTTCTTT. This translates into CASSRDTTGTHTEAFF. Combining the CDR3 with reference TRBV5-1 and TRBJ1-1 gives the whole variable domain KAGVTQTPRYLIKTRGQQVTLSCSPISGHRSVSWYQQTPGQGLQFLFEYFSETQRNKGNFPGRFSGRQFSNSRSEMNVSTLELGDSALYLCASSRDTTGTHTEAFFGQGTRLTVV.

This clone occurred a few times. The chain's CDR3 is CATSRGGDTDTQYF. CDR3 DNA: TGTGCCACCAGCAGAGGCGGGGACACAGATACGCAGTATTTT. The genes are TRBV15 and TRBJ2-3; possible D gene TRBD2, 6 bases. This CDR3 is built from 14 residues. The V gene's germline CDR1 is LNHNV and CDR2 YYDKDF (reference sequence). V was pared by 1 base and J by 2 bases, with 7 bases between.

This rearrangement joins TRBV7-2 to TRBJ1-5; D gene uncertain. Trimming cost V 4 bases and J 1 base, with 11 bases left between them. The CDR3 is made up of 15 amino acids. The germline gives CDR1 SGHTA, CDR2 FQGNSA. The CDR3 DNA is TGTGCCAGCAGCTATTACAGTTCCAGCAATCAGCCCCAGCATTTT. Its protein is CASSYYSSSNQPQHF.

The chain links TRBV6-5 to TRBJ1-1, with D hard to call. V gave up 2 bases and J gave up 0 bases, with 7 bases separating them. The V gene's germline CDR1 is MNHEY and CDR2 SVGAGI. CDR3 length: 14 residues. CDR3 nucleotides: TGTGCCAGCAGTTACGGGCAAGTGAACACTGAAGCTTTCTTT. This translates into CASSYGQVNTEAFF.

The rearrangement joins TRBV9 to TRBJ2-3, with TRBD2 matching 10 bases. The CDR3 sequence is 14 residues long. The trim removed 0 bases at V and 6 bases at J, leaving 1 base unmatched. The germline CDR1 and CDR2 sequences are SGDLS and YYNGEE. CDR3 nucleotides: TGTGCCAGCAGCGTAGTACTAGCGGGGGATACGCAGTATTTT. Residues: CASSVVLAGDTQYF.

The chain is built from TRBV6-5 and TRBJ1-3, with D possibly matching TRBD1 (5 bases). V lost 6 bases to trimming and J lost 8 bases, with 14 bases between them. This CDR3 has 13 residues. In germline, CDR1 is MNHEY, CDR2 SVGAGI. The CDR3 is CASRAGTIYTIYF. CDR3 bases: TGTGCCAGCAGAGCCGGGACTATTTACACCATATATTTT.

The V gene is TRBV5-1, the J gene TRBJ1-1, with a tentative D call TRBD1 (6 bases). Trimming took off 4 bases at V and 0 bases at J, with 16 bases between the two ends. CDR1 SGHRS and CDR2 YFSETQ come from the germline V gene. The CDR3 is 16 amino acids. This chain's CDR3 is CASSPTGGDLNTEAFF. The CDR3 bases are TGCGCCAGCAGCCCCACGGGGGGCGATCTGAACACTGAAGCTTTCTTT.

The chain joins TRBV5-4 to TRBJ1-6; tentatively, D is TRBD1 (6 bases). This CDR3 is built from 15 residues. The V end lost 1 base, the J end lost 6 bases, and 11 bases lay between the germline ends. Germline values: CDR1 SGHNT, CDR2 YYREEE (reference sequence). The CDR3 reads CASSLRGASNSPLHF. Written as DNA, the CDR3 is TGTGCCAGCAGCTTGCGGGGGGCAAGTAATTCACCCCTCCACTTT.